The 28 T cell receptor beta chains presented below share a single source sample, sequenced in a study of cytomegalovirus exposure and HLA in healthy donors. Sequenced by immunoSEQ multiplex PCR; TCRdb stores in-frame clones only, minus some. The table includes roughly 56,000 clones, about 94% detected once. Material: PBMCs. Receptors were obtained from a man between 18 and 29 years old in good health and CMV-seronegative.

The chain has TRBV7-2 and TRBJ2-7, with 8 bases aligning to TRBD2. This CDR3 comprises 17 residues. CDR1 and CDR2 (germline): SGHTA, FQGNSA. With V trimmed by 1 base and J by 3 bases, 11 bases remained unmatched. Here the CDR3 reads CASSLGGLAGLNYEQYF. CDR3 sequence (DNA): TGTGCCAGCAGCTTAGGGGGCCTAGCGGGTCTAAACTACGAGCAGTACTTC.

The J gene is TRBJ1-4, the V gene TRBV5-1, with TRBD1 matching 9 bases. V was clipped by 0 bases and J by 7 bases; unmatched bases: 4. From germline, CDR1 is SGHRS and CDR2 YFSETQ. The CDR3 runs to 15 residues. The CDR3 nucleotides are TGCGCCAGCAGCTTGGCGGGGGACAGGGCTGAAAAACTGTTTTTT. This sequence encodes CASSLAGDRAEKLFF.

The genes are TRBV5-1 and TRBJ1-1; weak D call: TRBD1 (5 bases). The CDR3 has 15 amino acids. Germline V gene data show CDR1 as SGHRS and CDR2 as YFSETQ. Deletions cut 1 base from V and 1 base from J, with 11 bases between. CDR3: CASSLMGQGNTEAFF. The DNA of the CDR3 is TGCGCCAGCAGCTTGATGGGGCAGGGGAACACTGAAGCTTTCTTT. Looking up the rest from reference TRBV5-1 and TRBJ1-1 gives the full variable domain: KAGVTQTPRYLIKTRGQQVTLSCSPISGHRSVSWYQQTPGQGLQFLFEYFSETQRNKGNFPGRFSGRQFSNSRSEMNVSTLELGDSALYLCASSLMGQGNTEAFFGQGTRLTVV.

The gene calls are TRBV25-1 and TRBJ2-7; a possible D gene is TRBD2 (6 bases). The germline V and J ends were trimmed by 3 bases and 7 bases, with 22 bases remaining between them. Germline loops: CDR1 MGHDK, CDR2 SYGVNS. The CDR3 contains 16 residues. Here the CDR3 reads CASSDSVKGLGGEQYF. The CDR3 DNA reads as TGTGCCAGCAGTGATTCGGTTAAGGGTTTGGGGGGAGAGCAGTACTTC.

The rearrangement links TRBV6-5 to TRBJ1-1; possible D gene TRBD1, 6 bases. The CDR3 runs to 15 residues. Germline loops: CDR1 MNHEY, CDR2 SVGAGI. V was shortened by 7 bases and J by 0 bases, with 15 bases between the two germline ends. CDR3: CASNKGGVMNTEAFF. As DNA, the CDR3 is TGTGCCAGCAATAAAGGGGGGGTGATGAACACTGAAGCTTTCTTT.

The CDR3 coding sequence is TGTGCCAGTACTACGGGAGGGCGATCATGGGATACGCAGTATTTT. Protein product: CASTTGGRSWDTQYF. The chain links TRBV19 to TRBJ2-3; 8 bases match TRBD2. Trimming cost V 7 bases and J 6 bases; bases outside gene matches: 12. The germline gives CDR1 LNHDA, CDR2 SQIVND (reference sequence). This CDR3 spans 15 amino acids.

The chain has TRBV18 and TRBJ2-3, with 10 bases that match TRBD2. The CDR3 runs 17 residues. From germline, CDR1 is KGHSH and CDR2 LQKENI. Trimming took 1 base from V and 4 from J; bases not matched to a gene: 8. The CDR3 coding sequence is TGTGCCAGCTCACCACGGTCTAGCGGGAGAGGCCCAGATACGCAGTATTTT. Translating it yields CASSPRSSGRGPDTQYF.

The gene calls are TRBV5-1 and TRBJ2-2; 9 bases map to TRBD1. Germline trimming cut 6 bases from V and 5 bases from J; bases unmatched to any gene: 11. The CDR3 is 16 residues long. CDR1 SGHRS and CDR2 YFSETQ come from the germline V gene. The CDR3 is CASIPWDREGTGELFF. DNA for the CDR3: TGCGCCAGCATCCCCTGGGACAGGGAAGGAACCGGGGAGCTGTTTTTT. The whole variable domain, filled in from reference TRBV5-1 and TRBJ2-2, reads KAGVTQTPRYLIKTRGQQVTLSCSPISGHRSVSWYQQTPGQGLQFLFEYFSETQRNKGNFPGRFSGRQFSNSRSEMNVSTLELGDSALYLCASIPWDREGTGELFFGEGSRLTVL.

This chain joins TRBV25-1 and TRBJ2-2, with TRBD1 matching 7 bases. This CDR3 region has 17 residues. The germline gives CDR1 MGHDK, CDR2 SYGVNS. J was trimmed by 0 bases and V by 3 bases; bases with no gene match: 7. The CDR3 sequence: CASSDVTGPSNTGELFF. CDR3 sequence (DNA): TGTGCCAGCAGTGACGTGACAGGGCCTTCGAACACCGGGGAGCTGTTTTTT. Full variable domain (outside the CDR3, taken from reference TRBV25-1 and TRBJ2-2): EADIYQTPRYLVIGTGKKITLECSQTMGHDKMYWYQQDPGMELHLIHYSYGVNSTEKGDLSSESTVSRIRTEHFPLTLESARPSHTSQYLCASSDVTGPSNTGELFFGEGSRLTVL.

The V and J genes are TRBV7-9 and TRBJ2-7; D is perhaps TRBD2 (5 bases). CDR1 SEHNR and CDR2 FQNEAQ come from the germline V gene (reference sequence). Deletions cut 1 base from V and 9 bases from J, with 13 bases between. This CDR3 has 13 amino acids. CDR3 sequence: CASSLGETIGQYF. Here the CDR3 DNA reads TGTGCCAGCAGCTTAGGGGAGACGATAGGGCAGTACTTC.

This clone has a single count. The rearrangement uses TRBV29-1 and TRBJ2-5; 11 bases are shared with TRBD2. V lost 7 bases, J lost 5 bases, and 6 bases stayed unmatched. The length of the CDR3 is 13 residues. The germline V gene encodes CDR1 SQVTM and CDR2 ANQGSEA. The CDR3 nucleotides read TGCAGCGGGAGACTAGCGGGAAGGGAGACCCAGTACTTC. This encodes CSGRLAGRETQYF.

V and J are TRBV5-4 and TRBJ2-2; 10 nucleotides align to TRBD2. J was trimmed by 6 bases and V by 2 bases; bases with no gene match: 10. This CDR3 has 17 amino acids. Germline CDR1 and CDR2: SGHNT and YYREEE (reference sequence). The CDR3 coding sequence is TGTGCCAGCAGCTTTTTACTAGCGGGATTCCACGCCGGGGAGCTGTTTTTT. Translation gives CASSFLLAGFHAGELFF.

The chain is built from TRBV9 and TRBJ1-5; weak D call: TRBD1 (6 bases). The V gene's germline CDR1 is SGDLS and CDR2 YYNGEE. Between the trimmed V and J ends, which lost 4 bases and 7 bases, there was a span of 12 bases. The CDR3 runs to 13 residues. The CDR3 here is CASSPGVGQPQHF. Written as DNA, the CDR3 is TGTGCCAGCAGCCCAGGGGTCGGCCAGCCCCAGCATTTT.

The rearrangement joins TRBV15 to TRBJ2-7; 7 bases are a match to TRBD2. Germline V CDR1 and CDR2: LNHNV, YYDKDF (reference sequence). This CDR3 comprises 18 residues. J gave up 2 bases and V 4 bases, and 17 bases lay outside the gene matches. CDR3 bases: TGTGCCACCAGCACCACAAACCGGGACTATCTCCCACCCTACGAGCAGTACTTC. Translating it yields CATSTTNRDYLPPYEQYF. The full variable domain, with the rest looked up from reference TRBV15 and TRBJ2-7, is DAMVIQNPRYQVTQFGKPVTLSCSQTLNHNVMYWYQQKSSQAPKLLFHYYDKDFNNEADTPDNFQSRRPNTSFCFLDIRSPGLGDTAMYLCATSTTNRDYLPPYEQYFGPGTRLTVT.

CDR3 sequence (DNA): TGTGCCAGCTCCCCCCCCGGGACAGGGAACACCGGGGAGCTGTTTTTT. It encodes CASSPPGTGNTGELFF. The chain combines TRBV18 with TRBJ2-2; 8 bases are shared with TRBD1. The CDR3 contains 16 residues. From germline, CDR1 is KGHSH and CDR2 LQKENI. J lost 1 base, V lost 6 bases, and 7 bases had no gene match.

The chain carries TRBV7-9 and TRBJ1-2, with D possibly matching TRBD1 (6 bases). Deletions cut 5 bases from V and 8 bases from J, with 15 bases between. CDR3 length equals 13 residues. Germline CDR1 SEHNR, CDR2 FQNEAQ (reference sequence). The CDR3 region has the DNA TGTGCCAGCAGCCTTCAGGGGAATGGGGGCTACACCTTC. Translated, it gives CASSLQGNGGYTF.

The CDR3 reads CASSLLDSYTGELFF. As DNA, the CDR3 is TGTGCCAGCAGCCTACTGGACTCGTACACCGGGGAGCTGTTTTTT. V gene TRBV7-8 combines with J gene TRBJ2-2, with D perhaps TRBD2 (5 bases). V gave up 5 bases and J gave up 3 bases, with 13 bases separating them. Germline V gives CDR1 SGHVS, CDR2 FQNEAQ. The CDR3 is made up of 15 amino acids.

V and J are TRBV6-5 and TRBJ1-2; D not certain. The germline CDR1 and CDR2 sequences are MNHEY and SVGAGI. V was pared by 6 bases and J by 4 bases, with 12 bases between. CDR3 length equals 13 residues. The CDR3 DNA sequence: TGTGCCAGCAGCCGGGGTGTCGTCTATGGCTACACCTTC. Residues: CASSRGVVYGYTF.

J is TRBJ1-2 and V is TRBV20-1; D gene unclear. The V and J ends lost 4 bases and 7 bases respectively, with 10 bases between them. Germline V gives CDR1 DFQATT, CDR2 SNEGSKA (reference sequence). The CDR3 contains 11 residues. CDR3 sequence: CSATPYVGYTF. The CDR3 DNA is TGCAGTGCTACCCCTTATGTTGGCTACACCTTC.

CDR3 sequence reads: CASSLKALANTDTQYF. CDR3 in DNA: TGTGCCAGCAGTTTAAAGGCACTAGCGAACACAGATACGCAGTATTTT. V gene TRBV28 combines with J gene TRBJ2-3, with TRBD2 matching 7 bases. J was trimmed by 2 bases and V by 2 bases; bases with no gene match: 7. Per the germline V gene, CDR1 is MDHEN and CDR2 is SYDVKM. CDR3 length: 16 amino acids.

In its sample, this clone was seen a few times. The chain is built from TRBV15 and TRBJ2-7; D is unresolved. V was cut by 1 base and J by 2 bases, with 6 bases left in between. The CDR3 contains 13 residues. Germline V lookup: CDR1 LNHNV, CDR2 YYDKDF (reference sequence). DNA of the CDR3: TGTGCCACCAGCAGAGGTGGCCCCTACGAGCAGTACTTC. Translating gives CATSRGGPYEQYF. The whole variable domain, remainder taken from reference TRBV15 and TRBJ2-7, is DAMVIQNPRYQVTQFGKPVTLSCSQTLNHNVMYWYQQKSSQAPKLLFHYYDKDFNNEADTPDNFQSRRPNTSFCFLDIRSPGLGDTAMYLCATSRGGPYEQYFGPGTRLTVT.

The V gene is TRBV11-2, the J gene TRBJ2-7, with 10 bases identical to TRBD2. With 6 bases clipped from V and 5 bases from J, the junction kept 10 bases outside the gene matches. This CDR3 is 15 amino acids long. The V gene's germline CDR1 is SGHAT and CDR2 FQNNGV. DNA for the CDR3: TGTGCCAGCAGTTATGGGACTAGCGACGTCCACGAGCAGTACTTC. Residues: CASSYGTSDVHEQYF.

This clone appeared a single time. The V gene is TRBV5-8, the J gene TRBJ1-4; D not certain. The V and J ends lost 2 bases and 6 bases respectively, with 11 bases between them. Germline values: CDR1 SGHTS, CDR2 YDEGEE. CDR3 length: 14 residues. CDR3 DNA sequence: TGTGCCAGCAGCTTTCGAGTCACCGATGAAAAACTGTTTTTT. This translates into CASSFRVTDEKLFF.

The chain recombines TRBV27 with TRBJ2-1; 8 bases agree with TRBD1. CDR1 is MNHEY and CDR2 is SMNVEV in the germline V gene (reference sequence). V lost 3 bases, J lost 4 bases, and 8 bases stayed unmatched. This CDR3 comprises 16 residues. In DNA, the CDR3 is TGTGCCAGCAGTTTTGACAGGGGATCCGTTTACAATGAGCAGTTCTTC. Amino acids: CASSFDRGSVYNEQFF.

This clone was seen just once. The chain links TRBV29-1 to TRBJ2-7; tentatively, D is TRBD2 (5 bases). The germline V gene encodes CDR1 SQVTM and CDR2 ANQGSEA. V lost 5 bases to trimming and J lost 2 bases, with 16 bases between them. The CDR3 is 14 amino acids. CDR3 bases: TGCAGCGTTCTCCTTCTAGCACCTCCCTACGAGCAGTACTTC. Its protein product is CSVLLLAPPYEQYF.

This clone was found once. The same CDR3 arises from other DNA sequences in this sample as well. The rearrangement joins TRBV5-4 to TRBJ2-5; TRBD2 matches 8 bases. Germline lookup yields CDR1 SGHNT and CDR2 YYREEE (reference sequence). V shed 4 bases and J 5 bases; nucleotides not matched to a gene: 1. This CDR3 comprises 12 residues. CDR3: CASSPGGETQYF. The CDR3 nucleotides read TGTGCCAGCAGCCCGGGGGGGGAGACCCAGTACTTC.

This sequence joins TRBV10-3 and TRBJ1-3; possibly TRBD1 for D (6 bases). The CDR3 is 12 amino acids. Trimming removed 9 bases at V and 7 bases at J, with 13 bases between. The germline V gene has CDR1 ENHRY and CDR2 SYGVKD. CDR3 in amino acids: CAIQGTANTIYF. The CDR3 DNA follows: TGTGCCATACAGGGAACTGCGAACACCATATATTTT.

This rearrangement joins TRBV10-3 to TRBJ2-1, with a weak D call TRBD1 (6 bases). The CDR3 runs 13 residues. CDR1 and CDR2 from the germline V gene are ENHRY and SYGVKD. Trimming took off 7 bases at V and 6 bases at J, with 13 bases between the two ends. CDR3 protein: CAITGHFSNEQFF. CDR3 DNA: TGTGCCATCACGGGACACTTTTCCAATGAGCAGTTCTTC.